This TCR beta chain stems from a study of blood T cell repertoires in COVID-19. About the study: Acute-phase and convalescent COVID-19 samples originated in the United States, Italy and Spain. The analysed material was cDNA or gDNA that came from T cells, B-cell-depleted T cells, or PBMCs.

This clone has only a few counts. Trimming stripped 2 bases from V and 7 bases from J, with 22 bases between. This CDR3 region has 17 residues. Germline V gene lookup returns CDR1 LGHNA and CDR2 YSLEER. Original processing methods: Cell counts per sample came from amplifying reference gene primers. Profiled with immunoSEQ multiplex PCR; TCRdb holds only in-frame clones, not every one. That table gives V, J and clone size, and the DNA gave D and trimming. The sample holds about 160,000 clones, over 75% seen once. The clonotype comes from a human donor in a cohort sampled during active COVID-19. The sample taken for sequencing was peripheral blood. This chain connects TRBV4-3 to TRBJ2-3, with D perhaps matching TRBD2 (7 bases). The CDR3 nucleotides are TGCGCCAGCAGCCAACTCCGGGGGGCCCAGCGGGCTCATACGCAGTATTTT. This encodes CASSQLRGAQRAHTQYF.